Following are 24 T cell receptor beta chains from one sample sequenced in a study of shared clonotypes between healthy human individuals (dated by TCRdb to between 2020 and 2021). The method was the immunoSEQ multiplex PCR assay. TCRdb's version of the immuneACCESS table is confined to in-frame rearrangements and falls short of the full clone set. An unresolved V gene accounts for under half of the shortfall where checked; the remainder is of unknown origin. The sample profile shows some 2,100,000 clones; approximately 94% of them were found once. 0.1% to 0.15% of the sample is taken by the ten largest. The sequenced sample consisted of naive CD4+ T cells sorted from blood. The sample's cell subset or site, from its label and the paper: CD45RA+ positively selected. These receptors were obtained from a man between 18 and 29 years old in good health.

The V call is TRBV21-1, the J call TRBJ2-3. TRBV21-1 is an annotated pseudogene. This CDR3 comprises 15 residues. The DNA for the CDR3 is TGTGCCAGCAGCAAAGGAGGGGCGAGGGCAGATACGCAGTATTTT. This translates into CASSKGGARADTQYF.

The gene calls are TRBV10-3 and TRBJ2-5, with TRBD2 matching 7 bases. V was pared by 10 bases and J by 2 bases, with 7 bases of the junction left unmatched. The CDR3 runs 13 residues. Germline CDR1 reads ENHRY; CDR2 reads SYGVKD. CDR3 loop: CATAPGLQETQYF. CDR3 DNA: TGTGCCACCGCCCCGGGACTACAAGAGACCCAGTACTTC.

This sequence joins TRBV5-1 and TRBJ1-4, with TRBD1 matching 9 bases. The CDR3 is made up of 15 amino acids. Per the germline V gene, CDR1 is SGHRS and CDR2 is YFSETQ. V was pared by 4 bases and J by 6 bases, with 7 bases of the junction left unmatched. This chain's CDR3 is CASSEYRDRDEKLFF. Written as DNA, the CDR3 is TGCGCCAGCAGCGAATACCGGGACAGGGATGAAAAACTGTTTTTT.

As concerns this clone: The same CDR3 can be traced to other DNA sequences in this sample. This chain links TRBV20-1 with TRBJ2-7; 8 bases are shared with TRBD2. This CDR3 comprises 11 residues. Germline V CDR1 and CDR2: DFQATT, SNEGSKA (reference sequence). The J segment lost 7 bases and the V segment lost 3 bases, leaving 2 bases of the junction unmatched. The CDR3 DNA reads as TGCAGTGCTAGTTTAGCGGGGGAGCAGTACTTC. It translates to CSASLAGEQYF.

The V call is TRBV2, the J call TRBJ2-7; tentatively, D is TRBD1 (5 bases). The germline CDR1 and CDR2 sequences are SNHLY and FYNNEI. V was clipped by 4 bases and J by 1 base, with 11 bases between them. This CDR3 has 14 amino acids. CDR3 amino acids: CASSVTGLSYEQYF. Here the CDR3 DNA reads TGTGCCAGCAGTGTAACAGGTTTGTCCTACGAGCAGTACTTC.

This clone was observed a single time. The V call is TRBV5-6, the J call TRBJ2-7; tentative D call: TRBD1 (6 bases). The ends were cut back, 2 bases at V and 0 bases at J, with 15 bases in the middle. Germline V gene sequence: CDR1 SGHDT, CDR2 YYEEEE. This CDR3 has 16 residues. CDR3 amino acids: CASSFQGQGYSYEQYF. The CDR3 nucleotides read TGTGCCAGCAGCTTCCAAGGGCAGGGGTACTCCTACGAGCAGTACTTC.

This sequence joins TRBV30 and TRBJ2-2; 9 nucleotides agree with TRBD2. CDR1 GTSNPN and CDR2 SVGIG come from the germline V gene (reference sequence). V gave up 1 base and J gave up 2 bases; unmatched junction bases: 2. This CDR3 has 15 amino acids. CDR3 in DNA: TGTGCCTGGAGTGCTAGCGGGACTAACACCGGGGAGCTGTTTTTT. Amino acids: CAWSASGTNTGELFF.

The gene calls are TRBV7-9 and TRBJ2-5, with D perhaps TRBD2 (6 bases). This CDR3 spans 15 amino acids. Germline-derived CDR1 and CDR2 are SEHNR and FQNEAQ (reference sequence). Trimming cost V 2 bases and J 2 bases, with 12 bases left between them. CDR3 DNA sequence: TGTGCCAGCAGCTTATTGGGGAGGTTGCAAGAGACCCAGTACTTC. Protein sequence: CASSLLGRLQETQYF.

The J gene is TRBJ2-5, the V gene TRBV5-1; 9 nucleotides align to TRBD2. The CDR3 is made up of 15 amino acids. The germline CDR1 and CDR2 sequences are SGHRS and YFSETQ. V was clipped by 0 bases and J by 4 bases; unmatched bases: 4. In nucleotides, the CDR3 is TGCGCCAGCAGCTTGGGCGGGGGGGACGCAGAGACCCAGTACTTC. As protein: CASSLGGGDAETQYF.

This chain links TRBV10-1 with TRBJ2-3; possibly TRBD2 for D (5 bases). V lost 4 bases to trimming and J lost 1 base, with 12 bases between them. Germline V lookup: CDR1 WNHNN, CDR2 SYGVQD (reference sequence). This CDR3 region has 15 residues. The CDR3, as DNA: TGCGCCAGCAGTGGAGGGAGAGAGGGCACAGATACGCAGTATTTT. This codes for CASSGGREGTDTQYF.

V usage is TRBV18 and J usage is TRBJ1-4, with a possible D match to TRBD1 (6 bases). There are 14 residues in the CDR3. V gave up 1 base and J gave up 7 bases, with 10 bases separating them. Germline V gene lookup returns CDR1 KGHSH and CDR2 LQKENI. CDR3 bases: TGTGCCAGCTCACCACAACAGGGTGTTGAAAAACTGTTTTTT. Protein product: CASSPQQGVEKLFF.

V usage is TRBV6-6 and J usage is TRBJ1-5; 8 bases align to TRBD1. The CDR3 runs 16 residues. J gave up 5 bases and V 4 bases, and 10 bases lay outside the gene matches. Germline CDR1 reads MNHNY; CDR2 reads SVGAGI (reference sequence). The CDR3 protein is CASSFGTGLLDQPQHF. The CDR3 DNA is TGTGCCAGCAGTTTCGGGACAGGACTACTGGATCAGCCCCAGCATTTT.

The CDR3 sequence is CASSTLAGAPIDTQYF. The CDR3 DNA reads TGTGCCAGCAGCACCTTAGCGGGGGCCCCGATAGATACGCAGTATTTT. The V gene is TRBV9, the J gene TRBJ2-3, with 9 bases identical to TRBD2. The CDR3 runs 16 residues. Germline-derived CDR1 and CDR2 are SGDLS and YYNGEE. V was clipped by 4 bases and J by 5 bases; unmatched bases: 11.

V gene TRBV2 combines with J gene TRBJ2-7; the D gene is possibly TRBD1 (5 bases). CDR1 SNHLY and CDR2 FYNNEI come from the germline V gene. CDR3 length equals 15 residues. The V gene lost 3 bases and the J gene lost 1 base, with 13 bases spanning the gap. In DNA form, the CDR3 reads TGTGCCAGCAGTGATAGACGACAGAGGTCCTACGAGCAGTACTTC. This sequence encodes CASSDRRQRSYEQYF.

This rearrangement joins TRBV29-1 to TRBJ1-6; 7 bases are shared with TRBD1. This CDR3 region has 13 residues. V shed 5 bases and J 6 bases; nucleotides not matched to a gene: 4. Germline CDR1 and CDR2: SQVTM and ANQGSEA. The CDR3 bases are TGCAGCGTTAGAGGGGGCCCTAATTCACCCCTCCACTTT. This codes for CSVRGGPNSPLHF.

CDR3 amino acids: CASSPRAGGFNQPQHF. For the CDR3, the DNA is TGTGCCAGCAGTCCCCGGGCAGGGGGCTTCAATCAGCCCCAGCATTTT. V is TRBV27 and J is TRBJ1-5, with 8 positions matching TRBD1. CDR1 and CDR2 (germline): MNHEY, SMNVEV (reference sequence). V lost 5 bases, J lost 3 bases, and 9 bases stayed unmatched. This CDR3 is 16 amino acids long.

The genes are TRBV19 and TRBJ1-1; maybe TRBD1 (6 bases). Germline assignment: CDR1 LNHDA and CDR2 SQIVND (reference sequence). V lost 7 bases and J 4 bases, leaving 13 bases between the germline ends. This CDR3 is 13 amino acids long. CDR3 in amino acids: CASNGGWGTEAFF. The CDR3 DNA follows: TGTGCCAGTAATGGGGGCTGGGGCACTGAAGCTTTCTTT.

V usage is TRBV5-4 and J usage is TRBJ2-1; D may be TRBD2 (6 bases). Trimming cost V 3 bases and J 2 bases, with 15 bases left between them. The CDR3 contains 16 residues. Germline CDR1 reads SGHNT; CDR2 reads YYREEE (reference sequence). The CDR3 spells CASSSSVAATYNEQFF. CDR3 in DNA: TGTGCCAGCAGCTCCTCTGTAGCGGCGACCTACAATGAGCAGTTCTTC.

The chain joins TRBV19 to TRBJ2-7; TRBD1 matches at 8 bases. The CDR3 contains 15 residues. The V and J ends lost 7 bases and 3 bases, in that order; junction bases with no gene match: 11. CDR1 is LNHDA, CDR2 SQIVND, per germline (reference sequence). The CDR3: CASTIGQGAFYEQYF. In DNA form, the CDR3 reads TGTGCCAGTACCATAGGGCAGGGGGCCTTCTACGAGCAGTACTTC. Full variable domain (missing parts from reference TRBV19 and TRBJ2-7): DGGITQSPKYLFRKEGQNVTLSCEQNLNHDAMYWYRQDPGQGLRLIYYSQIVNDFQKGDIAEGYSVSREKKESFPLTVTSAQKNPTAFYLCASTIGQGAFYEQYFGPGTRLTVT.

The rearrangement links TRBV30 to TRBJ2-7; 7 bases match TRBD1. The V gene's germline CDR1 is GTSNPN and CDR2 SVGIG (reference sequence). Trimming took 2 bases from V and 3 from J; bases not matched to a gene: 10. CDR3 length equals 15 residues. CDR3 sequence reads: CAWSRQGTLGYEQYF. The CDR3 DNA reads as TGTGCCTGGAGTAGACAGGGAACGTTGGGCTACGAGCAGTACTTC.

This clone appeared a single time. The CDR3 region has the DNA TGTGCCAGCACCGAGCAGGGCTGGACCTACGAGCAGTACTTC. This sequence encodes CASTEQGWTYEQYF. V and J are TRBV28 and TRBJ2-7, with a weak D call TRBD1 (5 bases). V lost 7 bases and J lost 2, with 15 bases in between. Germline V gene lookup returns CDR1 MDHEN and CDR2 SYDVKM. The CDR3 length is 14 residues. Based on the CDR3 plus reference TRBV28 and TRBJ2-7, the full variable domain is DVKVTQSSRYLVKRTGEKVFLECVQDMDHENMFWYRQDPGLGLRLIYFSYDVKMKEKGDIPEGYSVSREKKERFSLILESASTNQTSMYLCASTEQGWTYEQYFGPGTRLTVT.

V and J are TRBV4-2 and TRBJ1-1; no definite D call. Germline V gene lookup returns CDR1 LGHNA and CDR2 YNFKEQ. Trimming cost V 1 base and J 1 base, with 16 bases left between them. The CDR3 is made up of 17 amino acids. The CDR3 nucleotides are TGTGCCAGCAGCCAAGTAGGTCCCGGAGCAGCGAACACTGAAGCTTTCTTT. Protein product: CASSQVGPGAANTEAFF.

As for this clone: This specimen includes other DNA sequences encoding the same CDR3. The chain joins TRBV7-9 to TRBJ2-1; D is unresolved. The CDR3 is 13 residues long. Trimming removed 1 base from V and 5 bases from J, with 6 bases in between. Per germline, CDR1 SEHNR and CDR2 FQNEAQ (reference sequence). CDR3: CASSLGQHNEQFF. CDR3 nucleotides: TGTGCCAGCAGCTTAGGTCAGCACAATGAGCAGTTCTTC.

The gene calls are TRBV7-2 and TRBJ1-3, with 7 bases that match TRBD1. Looked up from germline, CDR1 is SGHTA and CDR2 is FQGNSA. Trimming removed 5 bases from V and 0 bases from J; junction bases left unmatched: 16. The CDR3 sequence is 19 residues long. The CDR3 nucleotides read TGTGCCAGCAGCCCTACACACTCGGGACAGCATCACTCTGGAAACACCATATATTTT. Translated, it gives CASSPTHSGQHHSGNTIYF.